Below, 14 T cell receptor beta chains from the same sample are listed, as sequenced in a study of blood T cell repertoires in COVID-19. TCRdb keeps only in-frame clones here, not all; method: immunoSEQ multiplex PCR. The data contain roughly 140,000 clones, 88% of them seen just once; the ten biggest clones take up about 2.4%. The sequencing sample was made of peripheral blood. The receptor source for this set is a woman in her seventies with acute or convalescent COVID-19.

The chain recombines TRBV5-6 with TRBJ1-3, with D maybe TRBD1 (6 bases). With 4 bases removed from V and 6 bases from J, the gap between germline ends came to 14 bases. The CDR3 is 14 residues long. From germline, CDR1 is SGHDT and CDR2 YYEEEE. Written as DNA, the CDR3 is TGTGCCAGCAGCCGTACAGGGAAAAAAAACACCATATATTTT. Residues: CASSRTGKKNTIYF.

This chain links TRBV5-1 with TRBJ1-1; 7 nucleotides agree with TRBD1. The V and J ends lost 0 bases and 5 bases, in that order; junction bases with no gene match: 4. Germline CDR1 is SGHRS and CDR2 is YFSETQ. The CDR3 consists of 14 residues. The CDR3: CASSLAGQKTEAFF. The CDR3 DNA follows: TGCGCCAGCAGCTTGGCGGGACAGAAGACTGAAGCTTTCTTT. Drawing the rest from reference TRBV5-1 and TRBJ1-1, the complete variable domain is KAGVTQTPRYLIKTRGQQVTLSCSPISGHRSVSWYQQTPGQGLQFLFEYFSETQRNKGNFPGRFSGRQFSNSRSEMNVSTLELGDSALYLCASSLAGQKTEAFFGQGTRLTVV.

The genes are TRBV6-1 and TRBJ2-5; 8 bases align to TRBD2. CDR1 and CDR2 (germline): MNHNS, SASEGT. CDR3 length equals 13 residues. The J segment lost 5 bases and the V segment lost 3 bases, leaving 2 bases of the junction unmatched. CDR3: CASSDRGGETQYF. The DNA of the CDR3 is TGTGCCAGCAGTGACCGGGGGGGGGAGACCCAGTACTTC.

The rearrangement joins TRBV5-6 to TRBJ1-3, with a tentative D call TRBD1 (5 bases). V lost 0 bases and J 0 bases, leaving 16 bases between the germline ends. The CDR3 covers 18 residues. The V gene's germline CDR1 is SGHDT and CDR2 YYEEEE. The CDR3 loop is CASSLAVGGGFSGNTIYF. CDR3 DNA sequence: TGTGCCAGCAGCTTGGCCGTCGGGGGAGGATTCTCTGGAAACACCATATATTTT.

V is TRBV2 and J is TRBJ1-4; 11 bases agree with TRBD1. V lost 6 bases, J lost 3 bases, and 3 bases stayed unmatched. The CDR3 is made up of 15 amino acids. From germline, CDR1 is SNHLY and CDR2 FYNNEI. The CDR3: CASSRTGGPNEKLFF. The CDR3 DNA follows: TGTGCCAGCAGCCGGACAGGGGGCCCTAATGAAAAACTGTTTTTT.

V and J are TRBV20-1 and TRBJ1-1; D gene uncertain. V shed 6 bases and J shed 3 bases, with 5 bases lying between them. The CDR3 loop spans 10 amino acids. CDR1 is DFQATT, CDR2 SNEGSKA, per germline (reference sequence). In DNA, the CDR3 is TGCAGTGCCCGGGACACTGAAGCTTTCTTT. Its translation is CSARDTEAFF.

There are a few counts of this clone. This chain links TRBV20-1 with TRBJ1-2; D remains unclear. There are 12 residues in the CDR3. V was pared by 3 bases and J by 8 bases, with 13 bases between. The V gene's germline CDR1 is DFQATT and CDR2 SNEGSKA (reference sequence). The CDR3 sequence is CSASPPEGGYTF. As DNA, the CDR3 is TGCAGTGCTAGTCCCCCAGAGGGAGGCTACACCTTC.

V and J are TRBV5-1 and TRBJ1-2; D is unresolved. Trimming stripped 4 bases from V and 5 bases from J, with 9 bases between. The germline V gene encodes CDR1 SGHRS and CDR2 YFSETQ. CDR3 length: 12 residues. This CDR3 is CASSAELYGYTF. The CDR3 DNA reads TGCGCCAGCAGCGCGGAGTTGTATGGCTACACCTTC.

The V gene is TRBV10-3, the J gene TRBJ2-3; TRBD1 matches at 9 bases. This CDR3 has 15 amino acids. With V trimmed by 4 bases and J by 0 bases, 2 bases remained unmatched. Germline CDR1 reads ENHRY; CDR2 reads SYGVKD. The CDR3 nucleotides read TGTGCCATCAGTGCCGGGACAGGGAGCACAGATACGCAGTATTTT. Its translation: CAISAGTGSTDTQYF.

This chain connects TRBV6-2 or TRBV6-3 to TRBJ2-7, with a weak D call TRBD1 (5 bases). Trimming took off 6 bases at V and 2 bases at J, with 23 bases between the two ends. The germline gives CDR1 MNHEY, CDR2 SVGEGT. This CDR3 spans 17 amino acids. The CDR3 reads CASSRRSFNRPPYEQYF. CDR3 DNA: TGTGCCAGCAGCCGTCGTTCTTTCAACAGGCCCCCCTACGAGCAGTACTTC.

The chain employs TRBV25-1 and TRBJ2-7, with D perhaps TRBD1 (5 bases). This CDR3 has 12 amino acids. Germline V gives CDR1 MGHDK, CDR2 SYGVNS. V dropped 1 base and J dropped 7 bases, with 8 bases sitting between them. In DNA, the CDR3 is TGTGCCAGCAGTGAATCAGGGTGGGAGCAGTACTTC. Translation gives CASSESGWEQYF.

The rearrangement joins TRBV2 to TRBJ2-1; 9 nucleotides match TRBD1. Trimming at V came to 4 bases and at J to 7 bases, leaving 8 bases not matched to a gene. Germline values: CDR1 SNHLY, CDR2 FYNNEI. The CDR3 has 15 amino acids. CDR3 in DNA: TGTGCCAGCAGTGTGGAGACAGGGGGTGAAAATGAGCAGTTCTTC. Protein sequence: CASSVETGGENEQFF.

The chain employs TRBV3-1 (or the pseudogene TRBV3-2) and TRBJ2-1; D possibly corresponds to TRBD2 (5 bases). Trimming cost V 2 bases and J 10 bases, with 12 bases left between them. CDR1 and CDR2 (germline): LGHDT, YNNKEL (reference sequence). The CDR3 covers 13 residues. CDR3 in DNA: TGTGCCAGCAGCCAAATAGTTAGCGACGAGCAGTTCTTC. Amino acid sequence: CASSQIVSDEQFF.

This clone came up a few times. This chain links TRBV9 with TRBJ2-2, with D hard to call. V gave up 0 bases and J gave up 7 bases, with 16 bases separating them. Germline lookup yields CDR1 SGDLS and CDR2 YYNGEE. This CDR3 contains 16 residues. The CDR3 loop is CASSVATMVAYGELFF. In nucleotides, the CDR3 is TGTGCCAGCAGCGTAGCTACGATGGTCGCATACGGGGAGCTGTTTTTT.